One and the same sample provided the 28 T cell receptor beta chains below, sequenced in a study of cytomegalovirus exposure and HLA in healthy donors. PCR was performed using 60 Vbeta and 13 Jbeta primers. Generated by immunoSEQ multiplex PCR, the TCRdb table keeps only in-frame clones and is missing some. Seen here are about 140,000 clones, roughly three quarters observed once, and the top ten hold approximately 1%. Sequencing input: PBMCs. The origin of the receptors is a man aged 18 to 35 in good health and CMV-seronegative.

The V call is TRBV5-1, the J call TRBJ1-6; unclear D gene. Trimming removed 3 bases at V and 5 bases at J, with 12 bases between. The CDR3 contains 15 residues. Germline CDR1 and CDR2: SGHRS and YFSETQ. The CDR3 protein is CASSYSQVHNSPLHF. The CDR3 bases are TGCGCCAGCAGCTACAGTCAGGTCCATAATTCACCCCTCCACTTT.

This chain's CDR3 is CASSRGTGLAYEQYF. The DNA of the CDR3 is TGTGCCAGCAGCCGAGGGACAGGGCTCGCCTACGAGCAGTACTTC. This chain joins TRBV6-5 and TRBJ2-7; 9 bases fit TRBD1. This CDR3 spans 15 amino acids. V was pared by 6 bases and J by 2 bases, with 8 bases of the junction left unmatched. Germline CDR1 MNHEY, CDR2 SVGAGI.

This chain links TRBV7-6 with TRBJ1-2; the D gene is possibly TRBD1 (6 bases). CDR3 size: 14 residues. The germline CDR1 and CDR2 sequences are SGHVS and FNYEAQ. V lost 0 bases to trimming and J lost 8 bases, with 13 bases between them. CDR3 protein: CASSLAAGAGGYTF. The DNA of the CDR3 is TGTGCCAGCAGCTTAGCTGCAGGGGCCGGCGGCTACACCTTC.

The chain links TRBV10-3 to TRBJ1-2; a possible D gene is TRBD1 (6 bases). CDR1 and CDR2 from the germline V gene are ENHRY and SYGVKD. V shed 2 bases and J shed 6 bases, with 10 bases lying between them. This CDR3 is built from 13 residues. CDR3 region: CAISEVQGDGYTF. Written as DNA, the CDR3 is TGTGCCATCAGTGAGGTACAGGGTGATGGCTACACCTTC.

This clone was seen a handful of times. The chain recombines TRBV7-2 with TRBJ2-5; 8 nucleotides match TRBD1. The CDR3 has 15 residues. Germline V gene lookup returns CDR1 SGHTA and CDR2 FQGNSA. Losses at the gene ends were 4 bases for V and 2 bases for J; bases not matched to a gene: 6. CDR3 region: CASSSQGGQQETQYF. The CDR3 nucleotides are TGTGCCAGCAGCTCACAGGGGGGTCAGCAAGAGACCCAGTACTTC.

The chain joins TRBV13 to TRBJ1-1; D call uncertain. This CDR3 spans 15 amino acids. The germline CDR1 and CDR2 sequences are PRHDT and FYEKMQ (reference sequence). The germline V and J ends were trimmed by 3 bases and 2 bases, with 13 bases remaining between them. The CDR3 sequence: CASSFEGSVNTEAFF. The CDR3 nucleotides read TGTGCCAGCAGCTTCGAGGGCAGTGTTAACACTGAAGCTTTCTTT. Looking up the rest from reference TRBV13 and TRBJ1-1 gives the full variable domain: AAGVIQSPRHLIKEKRETATLKCYPIPRHDTVYWYQQGPGQDPQFLISFYEKMQSDKGSIPDRFSAQQFSDYHSELNMSSLELGDSALYFCASSFEGSVNTEAFFGQGTRLTVV.

In this sample, this clone turned up a few times. This rearrangement joins TRBV5-1 to TRBJ2-2; 10 nucleotides line up with TRBD1. Germline-derived CDR1 and CDR2 are SGHRS and YFSETQ. This CDR3 spans 16 amino acids. The V gene end was trimmed by 5 bases and the J gene end by 6 bases; junction bases not matched to a gene: 10. In DNA form, the CDR3 reads TGCGCCAGCAGTAAGACAGGGGGCGGTGCGTCCGGGGAGCTGTTTTTT. Residues: CASSKTGGGASGELFF.

The chain recombines TRBV5-1 with TRBJ2-3; 12 nucleotides match TRBD1. Germline CDR1 reads SGHRS; CDR2 reads YFSETQ. The length of the CDR3 is 16 residues. The V segment lost 2 bases and the J segment 7 bases; nucleotides outside the gene matches: 8. The CDR3 region has the DNA TGCGCCAGCAGCTTCCCACCGGGACAGGGGGCAAATACGCAGTATTTT. Translating it yields CASSFPPGQGANTQYF.

The sample holds one count of this clone. The rearrangement joins TRBV13 to TRBJ1-2; tentative D call: TRBD1 (5 bases). V lost 0 bases and J lost 8, with 13 bases in between. This CDR3 region has 14 residues. The germline gives CDR1 PRHDT, CDR2 FYEKMQ (reference sequence). The CDR3 spells CASSLGGRVRGYTF. The CDR3 bases are TGTGCCAGCAGCTTAGGTGGCAGGGTAAGGGGCTACACCTTC.

The rearrangement uses TRBV4-1 and TRBJ2-6; weak D call: TRBD1 (5 bases). Trimming left V 4 bases short and J 4 bases short, with 11 bases between. In germline, CDR1 is MGHRA, CDR2 YSYEKL. CDR3 length: 15 residues. CDR3 coding DNA: TGCGCCAGCAGCCTTACAGGTACCGGGGCCAACGTCCTGACTTTC. Translated: CASSLTGTGANVLTF.

This clone showed up just a few times. The chain joins TRBV27 to TRBJ2-7; D might be TRBD1 (5 bases). V lost 6 bases and J 3 bases, leaving 12 bases between the germline ends. Germline values: CDR1 MNHEY, CDR2 SMNVEV (reference sequence). This CDR3 has 13 residues. The CDR3 DNA reads TGTGCCAGCAGCTTAGGGGCCAACTACGAGCAGTACTTC. It codes for CASSLGANYEQYF.

This clone was observed a single time. The same CDR3 also results from other DNA sequences found in this sample. The V gene is TRBV5-4, the J gene TRBJ1-2; D gene ambiguous. The ends were cut back, 0 bases at V and 4 bases at J, with 10 bases in the middle. The CDR3 sequence is 14 residues long. CDR1 and CDR2 from the germline V gene are SGHNT and YYREEE (reference sequence). The CDR3 nucleotides read TGTGCCAGCAGCTTGGATGGCCGCTCCTATGGCTACACCTTC. Residues: CASSLDGRSYGYTF.

This clone came up once. Here the CDR3 DNA reads TGTGCCAGCAGCTTAGCGGGCCAGGGCACAGATACGCAGTATTTT. It codes for CASSLAGQGTDTQYF. The gene calls are TRBV7-6 and TRBJ2-3; D not resolved. Trimming took off 0 bases at V and 1 base at J, with 8 bases between the two ends. Germline V gives CDR1 SGHVS, CDR2 FNYEAQ. The CDR3 extends over 15 amino acids.

The rearrangement joins TRBV4-2 to TRBJ1-2; the D is unclear. CDR3 length equals 15 residues. V lost 1 base to trimming and J lost 8 bases, with 17 bases between them. Germline V CDR1 and CDR2: LGHNA, YNFKEQ. This chain's CDR3 is CASSQGAGKGKGYTF. The CDR3 DNA reads TGTGCCAGCAGCCAAGGAGCCGGGAAGGGAAAAGGCTACACCTTC.

The rearrangement links TRBV20-1 to TRBJ2-1, with a weak D call TRBD2 (5 bases). This CDR3 has 11 amino acids. Trimming removed 6 bases from V and 9 bases from J, with 12 bases in between. Looked up from germline, CDR1 is DFQATT and CDR2 is SNEGSKA (reference sequence). The CDR3 spells CSAPIGGEQFF. Written as DNA, the CDR3 is TGCAGTGCCCCGATTGGAGGTGAGCAGTTCTTC.

The chain employs TRBV7-2 and TRBJ1-3, with D uncertain. Germline CDR1 is SGHTA and CDR2 is FQGNSA. V was trimmed by 1 base and J by 0 bases, leaving 13 bases between them. This CDR3 spans 17 amino acids. The CDR3 nucleotides read TGTGCCAGCAGCTTAGTATCGCTAAGAGACTCTGGAAACACCATATATTTT. Protein sequence: CASSLVSLRDSGNTIYF.

The rearrangement links TRBV5-1 to TRBJ2-1, with 9 bases lining up with TRBD1. Germline CDR1 is SGHRS and CDR2 is YFSETQ. The trim removed 0 bases at V and 6 bases at J, leaving 7 bases unmatched. The CDR3 runs to 16 residues. The CDR3 DNA reads as TGCGCCAGCAGCTTGGGGGTGGGACAGGGAAGCAATGAGCAGTTCTTC. Translating gives CASSLGVGQGSNEQFF.

The chain carries TRBV10-3 and TRBJ1-1, with a tentative D call TRBD1 (5 bases). CDR3 length: 16 amino acids. The ends were cut back, 4 bases at V and 4 bases at J, with 19 bases in the middle. The germline gives CDR1 ENHRY, CDR2 SYGVKD. The CDR3 loop reads CAISGQPLGGVTEAFF. The CDR3 region has the DNA TGTGCCATCAGTGGGCAGCCTCTCGGGGGTGTCACTGAAGCTTTCTTT.

The chain links TRBV5-1 to TRBJ2-6, with 9 nucleotides matching TRBD1. This CDR3 is 16 amino acids long. Germline V gives CDR1 SGHRS, CDR2 YFSETQ. The trim removed 7 bases at V and 2 bases at J, leaving 7 bases unmatched. CDR3 sequence: CASRPQGAPGANVLTF. The DNA of the CDR3 is TGCGCCAGCCGACCACAGGGGGCGCCTGGGGCCAACGTCCTGACTTTC.

The rearrangement links TRBV6-5 to TRBJ1-1; D possibly corresponds to TRBD1 (6 bases). V was clipped by 3 bases and J by 0 bases, with 8 bases between them. Germline assignment: CDR1 MNHEY and CDR2 SVGAGI. CDR3 length equals 14 residues. The CDR3 loop is CASSYGQMNTEAFF. DNA of the CDR3: TGTGCCAGCAGTTATGGACAGATGAACACTGAAGCTTTCTTT.

The chain combines TRBV30 with TRBJ2-2, with 9 bases that match TRBD1. V lost 0 bases, J lost 6 bases, and 2 bases stayed unmatched. Germline CDR1 is GTSNPN and CDR2 is SVGIG (reference sequence). The CDR3 extends over 14 amino acids. CDR3 sequence (DNA): TGTGCCTGGAGTGTCGACAGGGGGGCCGGGGAGCTGTTTTTT. Encoded protein: CAWSVDRGAGELFF.

The table lists this clone with a count of one. The chain employs TRBV9 and TRBJ2-1, with TRBD2 as a possible D gene (7 bases). V shed 1 base and J shed 8 bases, with 16 bases lying between them. The CDR3 has 15 amino acids. Germline-derived CDR1 and CDR2 are SGDLS and YYNGEE. The chain's CDR3 is CASSVSAGANDEQFF. Here the CDR3 DNA reads TGTGCCAGCAGCGTATCGGCGGGGGCGAACGATGAGCAGTTCTTC.

The chain joins TRBV10-2 to TRBJ1-1; TRBD1 might be the D (6 bases). Germline V gives CDR1 WSHSY, CDR2 SAAADI. V was pared by 8 bases and J by 6 bases, with 13 bases between. CDR3 length: 12 amino acids. CDR3 in DNA: TGCGCCAGCCACGGACAGTCTTCTGAAGCTTTCTTT. Protein sequence: CASHGQSSEAFF.

This chain links TRBV6-6 with TRBJ1-2; D is perhaps TRBD1 (5 bases). The CDR3 has 14 residues. CDR1 and CDR2 from the germline V gene are MNHNY and SVGAGI (reference sequence). V lost 0 bases and J lost 4, with 9 bases in between. This CDR3 is CASSYSVGGYGYTF. The DNA of the CDR3 is TGTGCCAGCAGTTACTCGGTGGGGGGCTATGGCTACACCTTC.

This clone was picked up one time. The chain has TRBV19 and TRBJ1-3, with TRBD1 matching 7 bases. Germline CDR1 LNHDA, CDR2 SQIVND (reference sequence). V lost 1 base and J lost 4; bases outside the gene matches: 1. The CDR3 extends over 14 amino acids. DNA of the CDR3: TGTGCCAGTAGTATAGCGGACAGGGGAAACACCATATATTTT. This sequence encodes CASSIADRGNTIYF. The whole variable domain, filled in from reference TRBV19 and TRBJ1-3, reads DGGITQSPKYLFRKEGQNVTLSCEQNLNHDAMYWYRQDPGQGLRLIYYSQIVNDFQKGDIAEGYSVSREKKESFPLTVTSAQKNPTAFYLCASSIADRGNTIYFGEGSWLTVV.

This clone came up once. This rearrangement joins TRBV7-2 to TRBJ2-7; weak D call: TRBD2 (6 bases). The CDR3 spans 19 residues. Germline V CDR1 and CDR2: SGHTA, FQGNSA. V dropped 2 bases and J dropped 0 bases, with 23 bases sitting between them. CDR3 bases: TGTGCCAGCAGCTTACGTGCGTTCGGAGGGCAGGAGAACTCCTACGAGCAGTACTTC. Its translation is CASSLRAFGGQENSYEQYF.

The rearrangement joins TRBV27 to TRBJ2-2; D ambiguous. The germline V and J ends were trimmed by 5 bases and 6 bases, with 7 bases remaining between them. Germline loops: CDR1 MNHEY, CDR2 SMNVEV (reference sequence). This CDR3 has 12 residues. The CDR3 coding sequence is TGTGCCAGCAGTCCCGTCCCCGGGGAGCTGTTTTTT. It translates to CASSPVPGELFF.

CDR3 amino acids: CASSEGAVSEAFF. DNA of the CDR3: TGTGCCAGCAGTGAGGGGGCAGTCTCTGAAGCTTTCTTT. The rearrangement uses TRBV25-1 and TRBJ1-1; possibly TRBD1 for D (6 bases). The CDR3 totals 13 residues. Germline lookup yields CDR1 MGHDK and CDR2 SYGVNS. Trimming left V 3 bases short and J 6 bases short, with 11 bases between.